This passage covers 24 T cell receptor beta chains from one sample sequenced in a study of blood T cell repertoires in COVID-19. Only in-frame clones appear in the TCRdb table, and some are missing; sequencing was by immunoSEQ multiplex PCR. The sample carries about 100,000 clones, about 90% recorded once. Sample: peripheral blood. The source of these receptors is a young man in a cohort sampled during active COVID-19.

This clone was seen just once. The chain is built from TRBV3-1 (or the pseudogene TRBV3-2) and TRBJ1-4, with TRBD1 identical over 12 bases. Looked up from germline, CDR1 is LGHDT and CDR2 is YNNKEL (reference sequence). V shed 4 bases, J shed 3 bases, and the junction held 15 bases outside the gene matches. This CDR3 is built from 20 residues. CDR3 DNA: TGTGCCAGCAGCCGGAGGCAAGGGACAGGGGGCAGGGGTTCTAATGAAAAACTGTTTTTT. Its translation: CASSRRQGTGGRGSNEKLFF.

This clone was seen only a few times. The V and J genes are TRBV7-2 and TRBJ2-5; 13 nucleotides align to TRBD2. The V gene end was trimmed by 5 bases and the J gene end by 5 bases; junction bases not matched to a gene: 8. The CDR3 has 16 residues. Per the germline V gene, CDR1 is SGHTA and CDR2 is FQGNSA. In nucleotides, the CDR3 is TGTGCCAGCAGCCCACCCGGGACTAGCGGGGCGGAGACCCAGTACTTC. Protein product: CASSPPGTSGAETQYF.

CDR3 region: CASGSWAPNSPLHF. In nucleotides, the CDR3 is TGCGCCAGCGGCTCGTGGGCCCCTAATTCACCCCTCCACTTT. The V call is TRBV5-1, the J call TRBJ1-6; no clear D gene. The CDR3 length is 14 residues. V lost 7 bases and J 6 bases, leaving 14 bases between the germline ends. Germline V gene sequence: CDR1 SGHRS, CDR2 YFSETQ.

The CDR3 nucleotides read TGTGCCAGCGGGGGCTCTAGCGGGTGGACAGATACGCAGTATTTT. This translates into CASGGSSGWTDTQYF. The chain recombines TRBV7-2 with TRBJ2-3; 8 nucleotides match TRBD2. V gave up 8 bases and J gave up 3 bases; unmatched junction bases: 10. This CDR3 has 15 residues. Germline lookup yields CDR1 SGHTA and CDR2 FQGNSA.

This sequence joins TRBV6-5 and TRBJ1-1; D unclear. Deletions cut 2 bases from V and 1 base from J, with 5 bases between. The CDR3 contains 13 residues. Germline V lookup: CDR1 MNHEY, CDR2 SVGAGI. The CDR3 sequence is CASSYNRNTEAFF. The CDR3 bases are TGTGCCAGCAGTTACAACAGGAACACTGAAGCTTTCTTT.

The chain carries TRBV10-3 and TRBJ2-6; D may be TRBD1 (6 bases). The germline V and J ends were trimmed by 6 bases and 6 bases, with 15 bases remaining between them. The CDR3 loop spans 15 amino acids. CDR1 and CDR2 (germline): ENHRY, SYGVKD. The CDR3 sequence is CAIRRAQGLANVLTF. The CDR3 DNA reads TGTGCCATCAGGAGGGCACAGGGCTTGGCCAACGTCCTGACTTTC.

The chain employs TRBV7-9 and TRBJ2-7, with TRBD1 matching 11 bases. The trim removed 7 bases at V and 7 bases at J, leaving 3 bases unmatched. The CDR3 consists of 12 residues. Germline V lookup: CDR1 SEHNR, CDR2 FQNEAQ (reference sequence). The CDR3: CASKGTGGEQYF. The CDR3 region has the DNA TGTGCCAGCAAAGGGACAGGGGGGGAGCAGTACTTC.

The J gene is TRBJ2-2, the V gene TRBV4-3; 12 bases are a match to TRBD2. After removal of 1 base from V and 4 bases from J, the junction contained 7 bases not matched to a gene. The CDR3 sequence is 18 residues long. The germline V gene encodes CDR1 LGHNA and CDR2 YSLEER. The CDR3, as DNA: TGCGCCAGCAGCCAAGCCCTAGCGGGGGGGCGGAGCACCGGGGAGCTGTTTTTT. Translated: CASSQALAGGRSTGELFF.

This chain joins TRBV10-3 and TRBJ1-1; D unclear. Germline CDR1 reads ENHRY; CDR2 reads SYGVKD. V gave up 6 bases and J gave up 7 bases, with 15 bases separating them. The CDR3 runs 13 residues. The CDR3 coding sequence is TGTGCCATCAGAGCCTTGGCCGCGGGTGAAGCTTTCTTT. Amino acid sequence: CAIRALAAGEAFF.

This chain connects TRBV4-2 to TRBJ2-2; 9 bases line up with TRBD1. The V gene's germline CDR1 is LGHNA and CDR2 YNFKEQ. The CDR3 totals 17 residues. Trimming cost V 0 bases and J 6 bases; bases outside gene matches: 8. The CDR3 here is CASSQEWTGVGAGELFF. In DNA form, the CDR3 reads TGTGCCAGCAGCCAAGAGTGGACAGGGGTCGGAGCCGGGGAGCTGTTTTTT.

The chain combines TRBV11-2 with TRBJ1-1, with D maybe TRBD1 (6 bases). The germline V gene has CDR1 SGHAT and CDR2 FQNNGV. The V and J ends lost 7 bases and 2 bases respectively, with 14 bases between them. This CDR3 is 14 amino acids long. The CDR3, as DNA: TGTGCCAGCACCGGACAGCCCAGCAACACTGAAGCTTTCTTT. Translated: CASTGQPSNTEAFF.

The chain couples TRBV15 to TRBJ2-1, with 7 bases fitting TRBD2. Germline CDR1 is LNHNV and CDR2 is YYDKDF (reference sequence). Trimming took 0 bases from V and 3 from J; bases not matched to a gene: 2. CDR3 size: 15 residues. The CDR3 here is CATSRDGGGYNEQFF. DNA of the CDR3: TGTGCCACCAGCAGAGATGGGGGGGGCTACAATGAGCAGTTCTTC.

V and J are TRBV20-1 and TRBJ2-1; D remains unclear. V was trimmed by 1 base and J by 12 bases, leaving 10 bases between them. The CDR3 has 11 residues. CDR1 is DFQATT, CDR2 SNEGSKA, per germline (reference sequence). This CDR3 is CSARGASGQFF. Here the CDR3 DNA reads TGCAGTGCTAGAGGGGCGAGTGGGCAGTTCTTC.

This clone was recorded only once. The rearrangement links TRBV14 to TRBJ1-2, with D unclear. Germline V lookup: CDR1 SGHDN, CDR2 FVKESK. Trimming shortened V by 2 bases and J by 8 bases, and 12 bases separated the two germline ends. The CDR3 loop spans 13 amino acids. CDR3 loop: CASSQSGGFGYTF. CDR3 DNA sequence: TGTGCCAGCAGCCAAAGTGGAGGGTTCGGCTACACCTTC.

CDR3 in DNA: TGTGCCAGCAGTTCCCATGCTGGAGGGGCCTATGGCTACACCTTC. Residues: CASSSHAGGAYGYTF. This chain uses TRBV28 with TRBJ1-2, with D tentatively TRBD1 (5 bases). The CDR3 consists of 15 residues. V dropped 4 bases and J dropped 4 bases, with 16 bases sitting between them. The germline CDR1 and CDR2 sequences are MDHEN and SYDVKM.

This sequence joins TRBV3-1 (or the pseudogene TRBV3-2) and TRBJ2-5; 8 nucleotides align to TRBD1. Germline loops: CDR1 LGHDT, CDR2 YNNKEL (reference sequence). The CDR3 contains 17 residues. With V trimmed by 0 bases and J by 2 bases, 8 bases remained unmatched. The CDR3 spells CASSQDSKTGVQETQYF. In DNA form, the CDR3 reads TGTGCCAGCAGCCAAGATTCGAAGACAGGGGTTCAAGAGACCCAGTACTTC.

V is TRBV29-1 and J is TRBJ2-7; TRBD1 matches 7 bases. The CDR3 is 17 residues long. Trimming cost V 1 base and J 1 base; bases outside gene matches: 13. The germline gives CDR1 SQVTM, CDR2 ANQGSEA. CDR3 bases: TGCAGCGTTGAAGGGAGAAGGACAGGTAGCCTGTCCTACGAGCAGTACTTC. It is translated as CSVEGRRTGSLSYEQYF.

The chain combines TRBV15 with TRBJ2-7; the match to TRBD1 covers 7 bases. This CDR3 region has 14 residues. Trimming at V came to 0 bases and at J to 7 bases, leaving 6 bases not matched to a gene. Germline-derived CDR1 and CDR2 are LNHNV and YYDKDF (reference sequence). The CDR3 coding sequence is TGTGCCACCAGCAGAGATCGACAGGGTAGAGAGCAGTACTTC. This translates into CATSRDRQGREQYF.

V is TRBV28 and J is TRBJ1-1; 9 bases fit TRBD1. V lost 6 bases and J lost 4; bases outside the gene matches: 3. Per the germline V gene, CDR1 is MDHEN and CDR2 is SYDVKM. This CDR3 comprises 13 residues. CDR3 region: CASRRTGVTEAFF. The CDR3 DNA reads TGTGCCAGCAGACGGACAGGGGTCACTGAAGCTTTCTTT.

CDR3: CASSRQGDTEAFF. Here the CDR3 DNA reads TGTGCCAGCAGCAGACAGGGCGACACTGAAGCTTTCTTT. The genes are TRBV7-6 and TRBJ1-1, with 7 bases identical to TRBD1. CDR1 and CDR2 (germline): SGHVS, FNYEAQ. CDR3 length: 13 amino acids. The trim removed 5 bases at V and 3 bases at J, leaving 3 bases unmatched.

CDR3 loop: CASSRVEEVYNEQFF. Written as DNA, the CDR3 is TGTGCCAGCAGCAGAGTGGAAGAGGTCTACAATGAGCAGTTCTTC. The chain has TRBV6-2 or TRBV6-3 and TRBJ2-1; D call uncertain. V was clipped by 6 bases and J by 3 bases, with 15 bases between them. In germline, CDR1 is MNHEY, CDR2 SVGEGT. The CDR3 is 15 residues long.

This chain uses TRBV6-5 with TRBJ1-2, with D possibly matching TRBD1 (5 bases). The germline V and J ends were trimmed by 4 bases and 2 bases, with 11 bases remaining between them. From germline, CDR1 is MNHEY and CDR2 SVGAGI. The CDR3 consists of 14 residues. The CDR3 DNA sequence: TGTGCCAGCAGTTTACAGGATTCAAACTATGGCTACACCTTC. It specifies CASSLQDSNYGYTF.

V and J are TRBV6-5 and TRBJ1-1; possible D gene TRBD1, 5 bases. Germline loops: CDR1 MNHEY, CDR2 SVGAGI. The CDR3 has 12 amino acids. V gave up 6 bases and J gave up 6 bases, with 11 bases separating them. CDR3 protein: CASRPGGSEAFF. As DNA, the CDR3 is TGTGCCAGCAGGCCCGGGGGGTCTGAAGCTTTCTTT.

The rearrangement links TRBV3-1 (or the pseudogene TRBV3-2) to TRBJ1-2; no firm D call. Germline CDR1 and CDR2: LGHDT and YNNKEL (reference sequence). The V gene lost 1 base and the J gene lost 2 bases, with 8 bases spanning the gap. CDR3 length: 14 residues. CDR3 nucleotide sequence: TGTGCCAGCAGCCAAGTTTCGAGAAACTATGGCTACACCTTC. It yields the protein CASSQVSRNYGYTF.